This TCR beta chain was observed in a study of T-cell reconstitution after alpha-beta-depleted transplantation in children. Study conclusions and caveats: The authors attributed T-cell counts and diversity one year after transplant mostly to newly produced T cells. From surviving recipient T cells and thymic progenitors came the high day-60 TCRbeta diversity observed in some patients. Two months or so post-transplant, alpha-beta T cells reportedly derived from several hundred expanded graft clones.

From germline, CDR1 is SQVTM and CDR2 ANQGSEA. Trimming took 6 bases from V and 4 from J, leaving 14 bases between them. The CDR3 runs to 13 residues. At least ten counts were recorded for this clonotype. Its antigen is still unknown. The TCRbeta library incorporated unique molecular identifiers. TCRdb independently ran MiXCR on the PCR reads; one entry per CDR3 protein. This sample yields just under 250,000 distinct CDR3 sequences, of which about 25% are seen a single time; 2.6% belongs to the top ten. The rearrangement joins TRBV29-1 to TRBJ2-3; possibly TRBD2 for D (6 bases). The clonotype comes from a girl aged 2 to 10 with Fanconi anemia, due to receive a stem cell transplant. The sequenced sample was PBMCs, obtained before TCRalphabeta/CD19-depleted stem cell transplant. CDR3 loop: CSVPPGDPDTQYF. The CDR3 DNA reads as TGCAGCGTCCCCCCGGGGGATCCAGATACGCAGTATTTT.